This T cell receptor beta chain derives from a study of blood T cell repertoires in COVID-19. Per germline, CDR1 KGHSH and CDR2 LQKENI. CDR3 length: 13 residues. Trimming took 4 bases from V and 3 from J, leaving 7 bases between them. Profiled with immunoSEQ multiplex PCR; TCRdb holds only in-frame clones, not every one. The repertoire consists of about 480,000 clones, with approximately 88% occurring once and the leading ten covering about 1.7%. This clone was seen only once. The sequenced sample was PBMCs or T cells enriched from blood (not recorded which). The rearrangement joins TRBV18 to TRBJ1-5; D remains ambiguous. This TCR derives from a woman aged 40 to 50 who had recovered from COVID-19. CDR3: CASSQRDNQPQHF. The CDR3 bases are TGTGCCAGCTCACAGCGGGACAATCAGCCCCAGCATTTT. Supplemented by reference TRBV18 and TRBJ1-5, the full variable domain reads NAGVMQNPRHLVRRRGQEARLRCSPMKGHSHVYWYRQLPEEGLKFMVYLQKENIIDESGMPKERFSAEFPKEGPSILRIQQVVRGDSAAYFCASSQRDNQPQHFGDGTRLSIL.